This is a list of T cell receptor beta chains from one sample in a study of cytomegalovirus exposure and HLA in healthy donors. Assay used: immunoSEQ multiplex PCR; TCRdb lists only in-frame clones, some missing. The data show some 200,000 clones, 80% seen once. Specimen: PBMCs. The source of these receptors is a boy younger than 18 in good health and CMV-seronegative. The CDR3 runs from the conserved cysteine through the conserved F or W. Each record gives: D gene, J gene, clone size, V gene, CDR3 DNA, CDR3 protein. A D gene is named only where the DNA matches it firmly. Only some rows state a clone size, as once, few, many or a class for expanded clones.

D gene: .; J gene: TRBJ2-3; clone size: .; V gene: TRBV4-2; CDR3 DNA: TGTGCCAGCAGCCAGACAACAGGTACGCAGTATTTT; CDR3 protein: CASSQTTGTQYF
D gene: TRBD2; J gene: TRBJ2-3; clone size: .; V gene: TRBV30; CDR3 DNA: TGTGCCTGGAGTGTAGAGGTGGCGGGAGGCACAGATACGCAGTATTTT; CDR3 protein: CAWSVEVAGGTDTQYF
D gene: .; J gene: TRBJ2-5; clone size: .; V gene: TRBV7-3; CDR3 DNA: TGTGCCAGCAGCTTAAATTCCCCCGGGGTACAAGAGACCCAGTACTTC; CDR3 protein: CASSLNSPGVQETQYF
D gene: .; J gene: TRBJ1-4; clone size: .; V gene: TRBV4-2; CDR3 DNA: TGTGCCAGCAGCCAAGATTGGGTAGCCGCGGCAACTAATGAAAAACTGTTTTTT; CDR3 protein: CASSQDWVAAATNEKLFF
D gene: TRBD1; J gene: TRBJ1-1; clone size: .; V gene: TRBV7-9; CDR3 DNA: TGTGCCAGCAGTCCAGGGGGGAACACTGAAGCTTTCTTT; CDR3 protein: CASSPGGNTEAFF
D gene: TRBD1; J gene: TRBJ1-2; clone size: .; V gene: TRBV10-3; CDR3 DNA: TGTGCCTTCCGGGGGAACCAGGGGGCTAACTATGGCTACACCTTC; CDR3 protein: CAFRGNQGANYGYTF
D gene: TRBD1; J gene: TRBJ1-5; clone size: .; V gene: TRBV19; CDR3 DNA: TGTGCCAGTAGCCCGACAGGGTCCCACAATCAGCCCCAGCATTTT; CDR3 protein: CASSPTGSHNQPQHF
D gene: .; J gene: TRBJ1-3; clone size: .; V gene: TRBV21-1; CDR3 DNA: TGTGCCAGCAGCTCCAGGGCCGTCTCTGGAAACACCATATATTTT; CDR3 protein: CASSSRAVSGNTIYF
D gene: TRBD1; J gene: TRBJ1-5; clone size: few; V gene: TRBV6-1; CDR3 DNA: TGTGCCAGCAGCCTCACAGGGGTGGGTCAGCCCCAGCATTTT; CDR3 protein: CASSLTGVGQPQHF
D gene: .; J gene: TRBJ1-5; clone size: .; V gene: TRBV4-1; CDR3 DNA: TGCGCCAGCAGCCGTATACAGGGCGTGAACAATCAGCCCCAGCATTTT; CDR3 protein: CASSRIQGVNNQPQHF
D gene: TRBD1; J gene: TRBJ1-6; clone size: once; V gene: TRBV5-6; CDR3 DNA: TGTGCCAGCAGCCGGGACAGGGGAGGCTCCTATAATTCACCCCTCCACTTT; CDR3 protein: CASSRDRGGSYNSPLHF
D gene: TRBD2; J gene: TRBJ2-1; clone size: .; V gene: TRBV7-3; CDR3 DNA: TGTGCCAGCAGCTTACAGGGACTAGCGGGGGCAAATGAGCAGTTCTTC; CDR3 protein: CASSLQGLAGANEQFF
D gene: .; J gene: TRBJ2-5; clone size: .; V gene: TRBV5-6; CDR3 DNA: TGTGCCAGCAGCCCTGTGGGGGGATCCCTAGAGACCCAGTACTTC; CDR3 protein: CASSPVGGSLETQYF
D gene: TRBD2; J gene: TRBJ2-2; clone size: .; V gene: TRBV11-1; CDR3 DNA: TGTGCCAGCAGTTGGACTAGCGGGAGCCCCGGGGAGCTGTTTTTT; CDR3 protein: CASSWTSGSPGELFF
D gene: .; J gene: TRBJ2-3; clone size: .; V gene: TRBV19; CDR3 DNA: TGTGCCAGTAGTATCCATAGATTTTCACGCACAGATACGCAGTATTTT; CDR3 protein: CASSIHRFSRTDTQYF
D gene: .; J gene: TRBJ1-2; clone size: .; V gene: TRBV6-5; CDR3 DNA: TGTGCCAGCAGTTACTCACCAGGGTCTAACTATGGCTACACCTTC; CDR3 protein: CASSYSPGSNYGYTF
D gene: .; J gene: TRBJ1-1; clone size: .; V gene: TRBV5-6; CDR3 DNA: TGTGCCAGCAGCTTGGTTTTATTCCGGGGCACTGAAGCTTTCTTT; CDR3 protein: CASSLVLFRGTEAFF
D gene: .; J gene: TRBJ2-7; clone size: .; V gene: TRBV5-1; CDR3 DNA: TGCGCCAGCAGTCCCAGGGTGGGGGGCGAGCAGTACTTC; CDR3 protein: CASSPRVGGEQYF
D gene: .; J gene: TRBJ2-7; clone size: .; V gene: TRBV27; CDR3 DNA: TGTGCCAGCACAGGGTCCTACGAGCAGTACTTC; CDR3 protein: CASTGSYEQYF
D gene: TRBD1; J gene: TRBJ2-2; clone size: .; V gene: TRBV7-3; CDR3 DNA: TGTGCCAGCAGTGGGACAGGGTTGACCGGGGAGCTGTTTTTT; CDR3 protein: CASSGTGLTGELFF
D gene: .; J gene: TRBJ2-2; clone size: few; V gene: TRBV7-9; CDR3 DNA: TGTGCCAGCAGCTCCTGGACTCGTGAGGTGATCACCGGGGAGCTGTTTTTT; CDR3 protein: CASSSWTREVITGELFF
D gene: .; J gene: TRBJ1-2; clone size: .; V gene: TRBV7-6; CDR3 DNA: TGTGCCAGCAGCCACGGGGAGGGGCGAAGGGGCTACACCTTC; CDR3 protein: CASSHGEGRRGYTF
D gene: TRBD1; J gene: TRBJ2-1; clone size: .; V gene: TRBV28; CDR3 DNA: TGTGCCAGCTGGACAGGAGGCCATGAGCAGTTCTTC; CDR3 protein: CASWTGGHEQFF
D gene: TRBD1; J gene: TRBJ1-3; clone size: .; V gene: TRBV18; CDR3 DNA: TGTGCCAGCTCAGCTTCCGGGACAGGAGGAAACACCATATATTTT; CDR3 protein: CASSASGTGGNTIYF
D gene: .; J gene: TRBJ1-1; clone size: .; V gene: TRBV4-1; CDR3 DNA: TGCGCCAGCAGCCAAGGGGCCATGAACACTGAAGCTTTCTTT; CDR3 protein: CASSQGAMNTEAFF
D gene: .; J gene: TRBJ1-6; clone size: .; V gene: TRBV19; CDR3 DNA: TGTGCCAGTAGTGATTATGACAGCCCGAGCTCCTATAATTCACCCCTCCACTTT; CDR3 protein: CASSDYDSPSSYNSPLHF
D gene: TRBD1; J gene: TRBJ1-1; clone size: .; V gene: TRBV7-9; CDR3 DNA: TGTTCCAGCAGTTCCCAGGGGGAAAACACTGAAGCTTTCTTT; CDR3 protein: CSSSSQGENTEAFF
D gene: .; J gene: TRBJ2-7; clone size: .; V gene: TRBV5-6; CDR3 DNA: TGTGCCAGCAGCTTGGCCCTCTACGAGCAGTACTTC; CDR3 protein: CASSLALYEQYF
D gene: TRBD1; J gene: TRBJ1-2; clone size: .; V gene: TRBV19; CDR3 DNA: TGTGCCACAAGAGTGGGACAGGGGAAAAAAGCTAACTATGGCTACACCTTC; CDR3 protein: CATRVGQGKKANYGYTF
D gene: TRBD2; J gene: TRBJ2-5; clone size: once; V gene: TRBV7-7; CDR3 DNA: TGTGCTAGCAGCTTGTCTGGCGGGAGAGAGACCCAGTACTTC; CDR3 protein: CASSLSGGRETQYF
D gene: .; J gene: TRBJ1-1; clone size: .; V gene: TRBV6-5; CDR3 DNA: TGTGCCAGCAGTTACTCCTCGGGGGATGACACTGAAGCTTTCTTT; CDR3 protein: CASSYSSGDDTEAFF
D gene: .; J gene: TRBJ1-2; clone size: .; V gene: TRBV18; CDR3 DNA: TGTGCCAGCTCACCGCCGACAGACTCCGCTTATGGCTACACCTTC; CDR3 protein: CASSPPTDSAYGYTF
D gene: .; J gene: TRBJ1-5; clone size: .; V gene: TRBV29-1; CDR3 DNA: TGCAGCGCCCTCGAGGCCTCGGCCCAGCATTTT; CDR3 protein: CSALEASAQHF
D gene: .; J gene: TRBJ2-2; clone size: .; V gene: TRBV6-4; CDR3 DNA: TGTGCCAGCAGTGACGGGGGGGCCAACACCGGGGAGCTGTTTTTT; CDR3 protein: CASSDGGANTGELFF
D gene: .; J gene: TRBJ2-1; clone size: .; V gene: TRBV15; CDR3 DNA: TGTGCCACCAGCAGTCGGGGGGCAGGCTACAATGAGCAGTTCTTC; CDR3 protein: CATSSRGAGYNEQFF